The sequence of this TCR beta chain was determined in a study of T cell responses to AZD1222 COVID-19 vaccine. The data were produced by immunoSEQ multiplex PCR, yet TCRdb's version contains in-frame clones alone and is incomplete. The data hold 30,000 to 35,000 clones, with 75% to 90% observed a single time. Notes on this clone: Its antigen is undetermined.

CDR3 length equals 15 residues. Trimming removed 1 base from V and 1 base from J, with 9 bases in between. The germline CDR1 and CDR2 sequences are SGHTA and FQGNSA. Study-level results: Clonal diversity may have been underestimated in mostly white British donors. In the spike-specific TCR repertoire, nearly half reportedly target unmutated variant regions.

The rearrangement joins TRBV7-2 to TRBJ2-3; possible D gene TRBD2, 6 bases. This sequence was found in an adult in good health. The material sequenced was peripheral blood, taken on day 0 of AZD1222 vaccination. CDR3 in amino acids: CASSLDPSGTDTQYF. The CDR3 bases are TGTGCCAGCAGCTTAGACCCTAGCGGCACAGATACGCAGTATTTT. Variable domain in full (rest from reference TRBV7-2 and TRBJ2-3): GAGVSQSPSNKVTEKGKDVELRCDPISGHTALYWYRQSLGQGLEFLIYFQGNSAPDKSGLPSDRFSAERTGGSVSTLTIQRTQQEDSAVYLCASSLDPSGTDTQYFGPGTRLTVL.